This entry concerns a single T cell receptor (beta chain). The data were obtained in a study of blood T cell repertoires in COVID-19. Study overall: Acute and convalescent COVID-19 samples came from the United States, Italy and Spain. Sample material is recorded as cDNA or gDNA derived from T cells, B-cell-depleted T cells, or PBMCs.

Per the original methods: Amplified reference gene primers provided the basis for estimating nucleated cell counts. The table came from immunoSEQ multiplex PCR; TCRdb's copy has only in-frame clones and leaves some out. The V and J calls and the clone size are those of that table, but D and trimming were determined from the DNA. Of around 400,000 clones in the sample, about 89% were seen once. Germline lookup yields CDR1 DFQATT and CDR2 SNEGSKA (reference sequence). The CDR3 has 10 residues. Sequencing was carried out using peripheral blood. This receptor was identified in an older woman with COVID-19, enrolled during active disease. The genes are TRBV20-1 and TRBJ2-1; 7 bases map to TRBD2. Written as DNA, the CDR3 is TGCGCCCCCTTGGGGGGGGAGCAGTTCTTC. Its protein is CAPLGGEQFF.